Reported below is one T cell receptor (beta chain). Profiled with immunoSEQ multiplex PCR; TCRdb holds only in-frame clones, not every one. The table records approximately 66,000 clones, around 89% of them present only once. These data are taken from a study of OX40 agonist ivuxolimab in advanced cancers. Looking at the study overall: Patients were dosed intravenously with ivuxolimab at 0.01 to 10 mg/kg every 2 weeks. Partial responses were achieved by three patients, of whom one had hepatocellular carcinoma and two had cutaneous melanoma.

Looked up from germline, CDR1 is LGHNA and CDR2 is YNFKEQ. V was cut by 4 bases and J by 6 bases, with 10 bases left in between. The CDR3 covers 13 residues. Sequenced material: CD4+ or CD8+ T cells sorted from blood, taken in a trial of the OX40 agonist ivuxolimab. The receptor was isolated from an adult with an advanced solid tumor such as melanoma, head and neck, liver or kidney cancer. The chain is built from TRBV4-2 and TRBJ2-1; D perhaps matches TRBD1 (5 bases). CDR3: CASSPGPSNEQFF. CDR3 sequence (DNA): TGTGCCAGCAGCCCAGGGCCCTCCAATGAGCAGTTCTTC.